Below, 11 T cell receptor beta chains from the same sample are listed, as sequenced in a study of cytomegalovirus exposure and HLA in healthy donors. With 60 Vbeta and 13 Jbeta primers, the PCR was carried out. Assay used: immunoSEQ multiplex PCR; TCRdb lists only in-frame clones, some missing. The table has 45,000 to 70,000 clones, roughly 82% seen once. The sample was PBMCs. These receptors were taken from a man in his thirties or forties in good health and CMV-seronegative.

The chain uses TRBV18 and TRBJ1-4; 7 bases align to TRBD1. CDR3 length: 18 amino acids. Germline V gene lookup returns CDR1 KGHSH and CDR2 LQKENI. With 3 bases clipped from V and 7 bases from J, the junction kept 17 bases outside the gene matches. The CDR3 loop is CASSPPGFKTGPGEKLFF. The DNA for the CDR3 is TGTGCCAGCTCACCCCCCGGTTTTAAGACAGGGCCAGGTGAAAAACTGTTTTTT. Full variable domain (outside the CDR3, taken from reference TRBV18 and TRBJ1-4): NAGVMQNPRHLVRRRGQEARLRCSPMKGHSHVYWYRQLPEEGLKFMVYLQKENIIDESGMPKERFSAEFPKEGPSILRIQQVVRGDSAAYFCASSPPGFKTGPGEKLFFGSGTQLSVL.

The chain's CDR3 is CASSQDWPIAYNEQFF. The CDR3 coding sequence is TGCGCCAGCAGCCAAGATTGGCCAATTGCCTACAATGAGCAGTTCTTC. V gene TRBV4-1 combines with J gene TRBJ2-1, with D hard to call. Trimming cost V 0 bases and J 2 bases, with 11 bases left between them. The CDR3 sequence is 16 residues long. Germline lookup yields CDR1 MGHRA and CDR2 YSYEKL.

This clone appeared once. CDR3 in DNA: TGTGCCAGCAGTTCGGGGGGCCCCTCCTACGAGCAGTACTTC. Translating gives CASSSGGPSYEQYF. This chain joins TRBV7-2 and TRBJ2-7; D might be TRBD2 (7 bases). Germline assignment: CDR1 SGHTA and CDR2 FQGNSA. Between the trimmed V and J ends, which lost 6 bases and 0 bases, there was a span of 12 bases. The CDR3 is 14 amino acids.

About this clone: One end of the junction varies from germline; a read error may be responsible. V usage is TRBV7-9 and J usage is TRBJ2-1; no definite D call. The CDR3 consists of 12 residues. Looked up from germline, CDR1 is SEHNR and CDR2 is FQNEAQ (reference sequence). The CDR3 coding sequence is TGTTCCAGCAGCCATCCATTAGATGAGCAGTTCTTC. Its protein is CSSSHPLDEQFF.

CDR3 residues: CASSPRRDRGYEQYF. CDR3 sequence (DNA): TGTGCCAGCAGCCCCCGACGGGACAGGGGCTACGAGCAGTACTTC. J is TRBJ2-7 and V is TRBV7-8, with 10 bases fitting TRBD1. Germline CDR1 is SGHVS and CDR2 is FQNEAQ. V was clipped by 5 bases and J by 3 bases; unmatched bases: 7. There are 15 residues in the CDR3.

The chain couples TRBV19 to TRBJ1-2, with TRBD1 as a possible D gene (5 bases). Germline CDR1 and CDR2: LNHDA and SQIVND (reference sequence). CDR3 length equals 15 residues. The V gene lost 2 bases and the J gene lost 1 base, with 11 bases spanning the gap. CDR3 DNA sequence: TGTGCCAGTAGTATAACCGGGGGGGTTAACTATGGCTACACCTTC. Protein: CASSITGGVNYGYTF. The variable domain in full, with the rest retrieved from reference TRBV19 and TRBJ1-2, is DGGITQSPKYLFRKEGQNVTLSCEQNLNHDAMYWYRQDPGQGLRLIYYSQIVNDFQKGDIAEGYSVSREKKESFPLTVTSAQKNPTAFYLCASSITGGVNYGYTFGSGTRLTVV.

This clone was counted between two and nine times. This chain uses TRBV6-1 with TRBJ2-5, with D unresolved. CDR1 and CDR2 from the germline V gene are MNHNS and SASEGT. The CDR3 length is 15 residues. Deletions cut 3 bases from V and 7 bases from J, with 18 bases between. The CDR3 coding sequence is TGTGCCAGCAGTGATGATCCCAGCCACACGGGGACCCAGTACTTC. It translates to CASSDDPSHTGTQYF.

The chain recombines TRBV4-3 with TRBJ1-2; D not certain. The V gene lost 3 bases and the J gene lost 7 bases, with 21 bases spanning the gap. The CDR3 runs 16 residues. The germline CDR1 and CDR2 sequences are LGHNA and YSLEER. The CDR3, as DNA: TGCGCCAGCAGCCACCCTCAGACTGTGGCCTTTGGTGGCTACACCTTC. This codes for CASSHPQTVAFGGYTF.

V and J are TRBV29-1 and TRBJ2-5; 9 nucleotides line up with TRBD1. The germline CDR1 and CDR2 sequences are SQVTM and ANQGSEA. The CDR3 length is 12 residues. V gave up 6 bases and J gave up 10 bases; unmatched junction bases: 9. CDR3 sequence reads: CSVGTGLGHQYF. As DNA, the CDR3 is TGCAGCGTGGGGACAGGGCTGGGGCACCAGTACTTC.

The gene calls are TRBV13 and TRBJ2-1, with TRBD2 identical over 9 bases. V gave up 2 bases and J gave up 10 bases; unmatched junction bases: 12. The CDR3 sequence is 16 residues long. From germline, CDR1 is PRHDT and CDR2 FYEKMQ (reference sequence). CDR3 loop: CASSLSVAGESIEQFF. For the CDR3, the DNA is TGTGCCAGCAGCTTATCGGTAGCGGGAGAATCAATCGAGCAGTTCTTC.

This chain uses TRBV2 with TRBJ2-7; TRBD2 matches at 11 bases. V trimming: 6 bases; J trimming: 3 bases; junction bases outside the gene matches: 7. CDR1 is SNHLY and CDR2 is FYNNEI in the germline V gene. CDR3 length equals 15 residues. The CDR3 spells CASRIASGGFYEQYF. DNA for the CDR3: TGTGCCAGCAGGATAGCTAGCGGGGGGTTCTACGAGCAGTACTTC.